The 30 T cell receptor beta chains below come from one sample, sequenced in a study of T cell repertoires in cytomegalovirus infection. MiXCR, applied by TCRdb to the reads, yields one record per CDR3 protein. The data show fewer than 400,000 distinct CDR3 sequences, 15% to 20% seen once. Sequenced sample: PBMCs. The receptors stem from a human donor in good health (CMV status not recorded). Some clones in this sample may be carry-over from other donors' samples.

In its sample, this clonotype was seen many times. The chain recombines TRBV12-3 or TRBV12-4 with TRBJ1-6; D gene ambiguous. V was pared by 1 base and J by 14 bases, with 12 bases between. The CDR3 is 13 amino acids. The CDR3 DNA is TGTGCCAGCAGTTTAGTAAGGGTCGGGGCCCTCCACTTT. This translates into CASSLVRVGALHF.

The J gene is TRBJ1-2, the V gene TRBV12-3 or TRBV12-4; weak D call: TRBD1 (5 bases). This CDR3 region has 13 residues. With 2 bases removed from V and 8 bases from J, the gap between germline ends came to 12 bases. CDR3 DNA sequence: TGTGCCAGCAGTTTATGGGGCTCGGGCGGCTACACCTTC. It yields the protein CASSLWGSGGYTF.

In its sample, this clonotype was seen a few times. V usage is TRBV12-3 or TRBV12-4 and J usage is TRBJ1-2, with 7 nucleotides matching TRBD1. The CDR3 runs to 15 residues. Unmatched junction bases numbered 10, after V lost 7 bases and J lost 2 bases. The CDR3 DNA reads TGTGCCAGCACCGCCCGAGACAGGGAAAACTATGGCTACACCTTC. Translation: CASTARDRENYGYTF.

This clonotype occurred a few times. CDR3 residues: CASSPRDPLRANVLTF. DNA of the CDR3: TGCGCCAGCAGCCCCCGAGATCCCTTAAGGGCCAACGTCCTGACTTTC. The chain carries TRBV4-3 and TRBJ2-6; D is undetermined. The germline V gene encodes CDR1 LGHNA and CDR2 YSLEER. The CDR3 is made up of 16 amino acids. V lost 4 bases and J 5 bases, leaving 15 bases between the germline ends.

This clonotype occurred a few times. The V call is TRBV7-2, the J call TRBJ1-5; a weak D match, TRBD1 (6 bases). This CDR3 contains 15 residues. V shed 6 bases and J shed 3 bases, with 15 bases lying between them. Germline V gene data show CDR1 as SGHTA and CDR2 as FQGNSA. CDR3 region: CASSYGGLPNQPQHF. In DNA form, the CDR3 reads TGTGCCAGCAGTTATGGGGGCCTCCCCAATCAGCCCCAGCATTTT.

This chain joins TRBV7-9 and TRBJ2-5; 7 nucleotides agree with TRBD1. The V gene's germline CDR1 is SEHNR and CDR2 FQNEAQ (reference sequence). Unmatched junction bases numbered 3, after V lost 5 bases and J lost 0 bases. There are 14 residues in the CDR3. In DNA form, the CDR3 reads TGTGCCAGCAGCAAAGGGGGCCACCAAGAGACCCAGTACTTC. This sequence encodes CASSKGGHQETQYF.

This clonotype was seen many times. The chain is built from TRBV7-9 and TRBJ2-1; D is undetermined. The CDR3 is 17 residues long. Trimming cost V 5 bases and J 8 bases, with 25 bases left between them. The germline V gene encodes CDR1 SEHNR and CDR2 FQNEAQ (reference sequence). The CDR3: CASSPPLGIQIFHEQFF. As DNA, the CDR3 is TGTGCCAGCAGCCCACCCCTCGGTATCCAAATTTTCCATGAGCAGTTCTTC.

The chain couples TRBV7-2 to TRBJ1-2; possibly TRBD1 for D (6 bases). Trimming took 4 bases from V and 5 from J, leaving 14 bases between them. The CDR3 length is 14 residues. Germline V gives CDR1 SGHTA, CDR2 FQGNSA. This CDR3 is CASSSYGGRYGYTF. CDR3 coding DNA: TGTGCCAGCAGCTCCTACGGGGGCCGATATGGCTACACCTTC.

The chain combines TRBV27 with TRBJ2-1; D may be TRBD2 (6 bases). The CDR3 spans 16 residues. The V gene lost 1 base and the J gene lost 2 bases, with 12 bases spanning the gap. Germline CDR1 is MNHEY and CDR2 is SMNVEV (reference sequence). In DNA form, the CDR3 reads TGTGCCAGCAGTTTATGGGGGACTCTGGCCTACAATGAGCAGTTCTTC. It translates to CASSLWGTLAYNEQFF.

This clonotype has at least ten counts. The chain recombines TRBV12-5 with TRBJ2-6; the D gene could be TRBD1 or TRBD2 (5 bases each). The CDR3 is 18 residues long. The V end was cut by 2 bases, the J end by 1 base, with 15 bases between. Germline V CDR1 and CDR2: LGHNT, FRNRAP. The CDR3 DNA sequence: TGTGCTAGTGGTTTGATCCGGGACGGAGAGTCTGGGGCCAACGTCCTGACTTTC. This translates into CASGLIRDGESGANVLTF.

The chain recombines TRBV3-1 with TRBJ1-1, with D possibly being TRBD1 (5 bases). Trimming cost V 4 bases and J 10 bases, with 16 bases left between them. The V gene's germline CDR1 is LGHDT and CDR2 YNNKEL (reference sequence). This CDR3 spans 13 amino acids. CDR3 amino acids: CASSRRDPRGAFF. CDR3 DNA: TGTGCCAGCAGCCGCCGGGACCCAAGGGGAGCTTTCTTT.

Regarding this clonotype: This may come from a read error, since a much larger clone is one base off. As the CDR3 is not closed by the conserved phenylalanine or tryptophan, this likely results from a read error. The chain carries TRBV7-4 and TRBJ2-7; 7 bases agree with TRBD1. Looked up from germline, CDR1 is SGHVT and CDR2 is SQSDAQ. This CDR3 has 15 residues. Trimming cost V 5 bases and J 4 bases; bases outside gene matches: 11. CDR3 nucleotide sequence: TGTGCCAGCAGCCAACGACAGGGTTCTATGTACGAGCAGTACTCC. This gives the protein CASSQRQGSMYEQYS.

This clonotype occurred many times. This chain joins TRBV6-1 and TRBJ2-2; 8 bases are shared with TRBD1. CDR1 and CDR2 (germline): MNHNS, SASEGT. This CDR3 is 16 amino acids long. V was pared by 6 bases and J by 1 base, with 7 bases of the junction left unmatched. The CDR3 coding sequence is TGTGCCAGCAGCCGGAATACAGGGGGGAACACCGGGGAGCTGTTTTTT. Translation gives CASSRNTGGNTGELFF.

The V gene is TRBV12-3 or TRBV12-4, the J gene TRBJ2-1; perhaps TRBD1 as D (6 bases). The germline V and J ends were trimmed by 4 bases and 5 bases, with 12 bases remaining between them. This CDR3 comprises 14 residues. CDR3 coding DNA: TGTGCCAGCAGTTGGTCCGGGACAAACAATGAGCAGTTCTTC. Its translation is CASSWSGTNNEQFF.

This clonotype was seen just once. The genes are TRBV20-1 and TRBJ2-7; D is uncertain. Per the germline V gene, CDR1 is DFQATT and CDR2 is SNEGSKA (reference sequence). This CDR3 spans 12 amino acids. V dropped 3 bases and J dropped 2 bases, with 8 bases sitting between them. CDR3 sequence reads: CSARWPPYEQYF. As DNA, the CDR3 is TGCAGTGCTAGGTGGCCCCCCTACGAGCAGTACTTC.

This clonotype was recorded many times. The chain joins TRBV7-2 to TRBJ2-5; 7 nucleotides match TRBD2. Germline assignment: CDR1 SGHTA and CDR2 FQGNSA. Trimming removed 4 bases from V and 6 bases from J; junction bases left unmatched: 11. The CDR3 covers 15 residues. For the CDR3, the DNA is TGTGCCAGCAGCTCCCCGGGCCCAGCGGGGAAGACCCAGTACTTC. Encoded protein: CASSSPGPAGKTQYF.

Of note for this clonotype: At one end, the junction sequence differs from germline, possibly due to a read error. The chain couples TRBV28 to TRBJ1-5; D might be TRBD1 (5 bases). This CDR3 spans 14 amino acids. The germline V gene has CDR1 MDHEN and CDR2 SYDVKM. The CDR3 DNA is TGTGCCAGCAGTCAAGGGGATAGCAATCAGCGCCAGCATTTT. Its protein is CASSQGDSNQRQHF.

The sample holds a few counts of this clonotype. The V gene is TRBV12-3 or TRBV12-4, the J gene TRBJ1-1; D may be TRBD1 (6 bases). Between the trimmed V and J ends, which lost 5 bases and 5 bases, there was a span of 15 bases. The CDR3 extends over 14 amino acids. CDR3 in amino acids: CASSRGGEGTEAFF. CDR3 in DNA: TGTGCCAGCAGTCGAGGGGGGGAGGGAACTGAAGCTTTCTTT.

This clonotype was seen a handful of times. The DNA of the CDR3 is TGTGCCAGCAGTTCGGGGCGGATGTCTGGGGCCAACGTCCTGACTTTC. This gives the protein CASSSGRMSGANVLTF. This chain links TRBV27 with TRBJ2-6; the D gene could be TRBD1 or TRBD2 (5 bases each). Trimming cost V 4 bases and J 1 base, with 11 bases left between them. CDR1 is MNHEY and CDR2 is SMNVEV in the germline V gene (reference sequence). This CDR3 has 16 amino acids.

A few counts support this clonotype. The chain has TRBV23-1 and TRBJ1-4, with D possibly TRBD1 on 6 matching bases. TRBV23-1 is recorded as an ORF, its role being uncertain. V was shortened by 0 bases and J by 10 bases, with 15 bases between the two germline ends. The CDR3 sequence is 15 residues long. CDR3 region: CASSQSEQGLGKLFF. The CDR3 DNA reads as TGCGCCAGCAGTCAATCGGAACAGGGACTCGGAAAACTGTTTTTT.

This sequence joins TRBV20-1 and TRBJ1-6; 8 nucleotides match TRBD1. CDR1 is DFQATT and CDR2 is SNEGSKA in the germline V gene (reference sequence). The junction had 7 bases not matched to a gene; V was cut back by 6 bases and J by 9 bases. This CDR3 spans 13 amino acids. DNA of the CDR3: TGCAGTGCGCGACAGGGGTTCGGTTCACCCCTCCACTTT. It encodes CSARQGFGSPLHF.

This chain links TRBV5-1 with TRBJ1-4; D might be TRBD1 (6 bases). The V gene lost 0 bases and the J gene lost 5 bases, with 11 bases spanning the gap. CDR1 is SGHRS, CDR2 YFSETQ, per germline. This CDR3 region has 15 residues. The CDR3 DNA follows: TGCGCCAGCAGCTTGGATGCAGGGGCCAATGAAAAACTGTTTTTT. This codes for CASSLDAGANEKLFF. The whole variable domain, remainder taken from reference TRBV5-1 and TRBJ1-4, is KAGVTQTPRYLIKTRGQQVTLSCSPISGHRSVSWYQQTPGQGLQFLFEYFSETQRNKGNFPGRFSGRQFSNSRSEMNVSTLELGDSALYLCASSLDAGANEKLFFGSGTQLSVL.

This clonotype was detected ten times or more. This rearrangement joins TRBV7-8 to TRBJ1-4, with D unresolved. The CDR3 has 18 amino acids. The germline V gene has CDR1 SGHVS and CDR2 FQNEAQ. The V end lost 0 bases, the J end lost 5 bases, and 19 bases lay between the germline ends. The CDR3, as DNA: TGTGCCAGCAGCTTAGCGGCCCCCGGCAGTGAACCAAATGAAAAACTGTTTTTT. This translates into CASSLAAPGSEPNEKLFF. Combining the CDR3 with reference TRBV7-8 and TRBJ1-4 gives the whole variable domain GAGVSQSPRYKVAKRGQDVALRCDPISGHVSLFWYQQALGQGPEFLTYFQNEAQLDKSGLPSDRFFAERPEGSVSTLKIQRTQQEDSAVYLCASSLAAPGSEPNEKLFFGSGTQLSVL.

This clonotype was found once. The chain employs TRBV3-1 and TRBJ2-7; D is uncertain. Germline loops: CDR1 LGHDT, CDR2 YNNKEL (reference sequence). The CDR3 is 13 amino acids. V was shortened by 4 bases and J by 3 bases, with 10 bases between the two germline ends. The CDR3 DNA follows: TGTGCCAGCAGCCCGGCGTCTCACTACGAGCAGTACTTC. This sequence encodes CASSPASHYEQYF.

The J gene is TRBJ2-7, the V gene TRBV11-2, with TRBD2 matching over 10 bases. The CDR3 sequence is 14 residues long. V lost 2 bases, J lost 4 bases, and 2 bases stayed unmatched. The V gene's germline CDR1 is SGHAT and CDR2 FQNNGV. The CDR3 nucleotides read TGTGCCAGCAGCTTATGGACTAGCGGATACGAGCAGTACTTC. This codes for CASSLWTSGYEQYF.

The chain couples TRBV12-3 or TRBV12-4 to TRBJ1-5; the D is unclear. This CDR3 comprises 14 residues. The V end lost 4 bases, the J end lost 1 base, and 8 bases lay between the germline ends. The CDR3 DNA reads TGTGCCAGCAGTTGGGGTGGCAGCAATCAGCCCCAGCATTTT. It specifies CASSWGGSNQPQHF.

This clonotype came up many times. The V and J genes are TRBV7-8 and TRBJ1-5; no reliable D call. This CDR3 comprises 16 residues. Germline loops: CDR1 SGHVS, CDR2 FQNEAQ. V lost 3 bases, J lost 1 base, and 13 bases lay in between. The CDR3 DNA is TGTGCCAGCAGCTTCGGCTCCGGGCGAAGCAATCAGCCCCAGCATTTT. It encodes CASSFGSGRSNQPQHF.

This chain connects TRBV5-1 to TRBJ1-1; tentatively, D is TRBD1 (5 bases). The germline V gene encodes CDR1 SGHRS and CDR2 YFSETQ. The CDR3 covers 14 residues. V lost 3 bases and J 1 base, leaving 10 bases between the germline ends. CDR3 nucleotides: TGCGCCAGCAGCTATGGGGGGGGGAACACTGAAGCTTTCTTT. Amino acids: CASSYGGGNTEAFF.

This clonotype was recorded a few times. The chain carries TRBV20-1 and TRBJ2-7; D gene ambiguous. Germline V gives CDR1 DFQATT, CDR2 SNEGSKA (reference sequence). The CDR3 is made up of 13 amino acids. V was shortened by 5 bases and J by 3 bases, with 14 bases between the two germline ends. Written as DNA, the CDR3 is TGCAGTGCTTCAGGCCGAGAAAACTACGAGCAGTACTTC. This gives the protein CSASGRENYEQYF.

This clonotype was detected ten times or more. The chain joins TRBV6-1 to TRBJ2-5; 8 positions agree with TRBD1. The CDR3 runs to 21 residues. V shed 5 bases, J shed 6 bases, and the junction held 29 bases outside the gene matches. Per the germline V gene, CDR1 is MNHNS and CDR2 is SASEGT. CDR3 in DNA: TGTGCCAGCAGTTCCCAACCTATCCTGATTACCCCGGGACAGGATCGGAAGACCCAGTACTTC. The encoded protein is CASSSQPILITPGQDRKTQYF.